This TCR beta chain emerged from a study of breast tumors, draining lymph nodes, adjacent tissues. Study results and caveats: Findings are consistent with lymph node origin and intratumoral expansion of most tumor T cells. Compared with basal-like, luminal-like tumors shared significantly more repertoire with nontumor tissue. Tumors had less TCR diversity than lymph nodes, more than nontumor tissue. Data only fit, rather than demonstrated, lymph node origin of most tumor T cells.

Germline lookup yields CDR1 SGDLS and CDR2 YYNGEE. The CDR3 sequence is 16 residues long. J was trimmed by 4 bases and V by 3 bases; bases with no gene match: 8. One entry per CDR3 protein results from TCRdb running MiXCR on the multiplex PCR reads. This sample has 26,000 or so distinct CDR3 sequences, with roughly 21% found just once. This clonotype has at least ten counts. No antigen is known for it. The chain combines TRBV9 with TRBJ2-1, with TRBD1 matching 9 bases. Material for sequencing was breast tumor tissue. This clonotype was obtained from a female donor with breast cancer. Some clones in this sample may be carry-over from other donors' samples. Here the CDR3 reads CASSAFLGTGYNEQFF. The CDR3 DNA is TGTGCCAGCAGCGCGTTCCTCGGGACAGGGTACAATGAGCAGTTCTTC.